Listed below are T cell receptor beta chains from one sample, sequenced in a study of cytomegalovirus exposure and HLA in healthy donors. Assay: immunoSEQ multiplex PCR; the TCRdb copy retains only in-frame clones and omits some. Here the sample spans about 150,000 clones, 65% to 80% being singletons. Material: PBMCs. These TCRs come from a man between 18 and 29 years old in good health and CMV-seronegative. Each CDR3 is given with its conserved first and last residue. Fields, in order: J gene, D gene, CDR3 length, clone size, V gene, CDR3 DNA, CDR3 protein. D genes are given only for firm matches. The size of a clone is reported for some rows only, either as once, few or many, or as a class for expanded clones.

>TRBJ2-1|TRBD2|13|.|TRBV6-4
TGTGCCAGCGCGACTAGCGACAACAATGAGCAGTTCTTC
CASATSDNNEQFF
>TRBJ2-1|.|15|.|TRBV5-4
TGTGCCAGCAGCTCAGAGGACAGATCTTACAATGAGCAGTTCTTC
CASSSEDRSYNEQFF
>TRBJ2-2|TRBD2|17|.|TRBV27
TGTGCCAGCAGTTTGCTGGGACTAGAAGGGGTTGAGGGGGAGCTGTTTTTT
CASSLLGLEGVEGELFF
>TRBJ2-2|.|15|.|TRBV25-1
TGTGCCAGCAGCCCCTGGACAGATCTGTCCGGGGAGCTGTTTTTT
CASSPWTDLSGELFF
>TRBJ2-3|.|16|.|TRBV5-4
TGTGCCAGCAGCTTGGCCAGTAGTCGGGGGACAGATACGCAGTATTTT
CASSLASSRGTDTQYF
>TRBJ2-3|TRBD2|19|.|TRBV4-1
TGCGCCAGCAGTCAAGATAGGGGAATAGCGGGGGGCCTCACAGATACGCAGTATTTT
CASSQDRGIAGGLTDTQYF
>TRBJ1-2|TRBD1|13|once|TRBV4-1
TGCGCCAGCAGCCTAGGGACAGACTATGGCTACACCTTC
CASSLGTDYGYTF
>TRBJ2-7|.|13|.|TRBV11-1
TGTGCCAGCAGCTTAGGTCCTGGGAGCGAGCAGTACTTC
CASSLGPGSEQYF
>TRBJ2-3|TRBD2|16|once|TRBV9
TGTGCCAGCAGCGTAGGCCGTCTAGCGGGGGGAGATACGCAGTATTTT
CASSVGRLAGGDTQYF
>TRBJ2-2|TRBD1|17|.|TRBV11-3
TGTGCCAGCAGCTTAGATCTCGGGACAGGGGGCACCGGGGAGCTGTTTTTT
CASSLDLGTGGTGELFF
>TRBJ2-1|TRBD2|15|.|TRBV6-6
TGTGCCAGCAGTTCTCAGCGGGGCGTTTACAATGAGCAGTTCTTC
CASSSQRGVYNEQFF
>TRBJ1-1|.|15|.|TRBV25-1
TGTGCCAGCAGCGCGAGCAGGGATGGGAACACTGAAGCTTTCTTT
CASSASRDGNTEAFF